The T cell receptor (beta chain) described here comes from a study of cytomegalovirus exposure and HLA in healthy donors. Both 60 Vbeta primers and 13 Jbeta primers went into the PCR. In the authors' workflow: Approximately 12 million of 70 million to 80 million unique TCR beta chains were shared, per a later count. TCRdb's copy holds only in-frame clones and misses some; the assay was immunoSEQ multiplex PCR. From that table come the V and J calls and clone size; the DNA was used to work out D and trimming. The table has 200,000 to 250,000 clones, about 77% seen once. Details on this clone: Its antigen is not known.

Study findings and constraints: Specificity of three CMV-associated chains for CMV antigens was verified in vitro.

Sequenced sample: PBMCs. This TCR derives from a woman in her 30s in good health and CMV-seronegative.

The CDR3 here is CAISESTSGRSLMNEQFF. Written as DNA, the CDR3 is TGTGCCATCAGTGAGTCCACTAGCGGGAGATCGTTGATGAATGAGCAGTTCTTC. The J gene is TRBJ2-1, the V gene TRBV10-3, with TRBD2 matching 11 bases. The CDR3 length is 18 residues. V gave up 0 bases and J gave up 7 bases; unmatched junction bases: 11. CDR1 and CDR2 from the germline V gene are ENHRY and SYGVKD.